This T cell receptor beta chain was recovered during a study of T cells in Graves' hyperthyroidism and ophthalmopathy. The study left out patients who had uncontrolled infection, other autoimmune disease, pregnancy or lactation. RNA transcripts gave rise to amplified TCR beta CDR3 regions. First-round RT-PCR with HTBI primers amplified the TCR CDR3 region. Using its own MiXCR run on the multiplex PCR reads, TCRdb lists one record per CDR3 protein. This table holds about 520,000 distinct CDR3 sequences, under 25% found once. The germline gives CDR1 MGHRA, CDR2 YSYEKL. The length of the CDR3 is 16 residues. The V gene lost 1 base and the J gene lost 5 bases, with 17 bases spanning the gap. This clonotype showed up just a few times.

The sample comprised blood. This chain links TRBV4-1 with TRBJ1-1, with D possibly TRBD1 on 5 matching bases. The clonotype comes from a man between 18 and 35 years old with Graves' hyperthyroidism. The CDR3 is CASSQASNPWGTEAFF. CDR3 sequence (DNA): TGCGCCAGCAGCCAAGCTTCGAACCCCTGGGGGACTGAAGCTTTCTTT.